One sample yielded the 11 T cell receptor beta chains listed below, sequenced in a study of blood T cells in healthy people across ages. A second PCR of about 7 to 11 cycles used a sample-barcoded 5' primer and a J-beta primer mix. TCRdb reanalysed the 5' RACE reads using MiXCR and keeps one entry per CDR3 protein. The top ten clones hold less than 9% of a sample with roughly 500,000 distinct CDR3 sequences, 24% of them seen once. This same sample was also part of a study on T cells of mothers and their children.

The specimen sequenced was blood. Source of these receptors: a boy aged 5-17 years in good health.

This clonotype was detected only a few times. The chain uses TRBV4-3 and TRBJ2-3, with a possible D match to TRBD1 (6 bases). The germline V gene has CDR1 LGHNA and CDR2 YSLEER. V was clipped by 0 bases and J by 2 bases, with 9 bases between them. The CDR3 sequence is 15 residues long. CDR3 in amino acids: CASSQEQGVTDTQYF. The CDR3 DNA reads TGCGCCAGCAGCCAAGAACAGGGAGTCACAGATACGCAGTATTTT.

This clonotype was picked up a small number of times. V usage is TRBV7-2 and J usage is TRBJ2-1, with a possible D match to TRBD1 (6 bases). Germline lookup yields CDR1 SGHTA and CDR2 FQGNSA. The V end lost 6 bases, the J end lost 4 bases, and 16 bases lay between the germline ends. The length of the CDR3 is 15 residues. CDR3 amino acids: CASSPPGTFYNEQFF. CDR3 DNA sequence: TGTGCCAGCAGTCCCCCAGGGACATTTTACAATGAGCAGTTCTTC.

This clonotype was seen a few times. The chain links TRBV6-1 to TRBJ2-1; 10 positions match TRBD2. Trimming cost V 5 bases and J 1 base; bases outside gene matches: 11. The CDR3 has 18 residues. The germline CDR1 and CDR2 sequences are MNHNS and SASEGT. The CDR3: CASSQRGGKSRSYNEQFF. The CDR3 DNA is TGTGCCAGCAGTCAGCGGGGGGGAAAGAGTAGGTCCTACAATGAGCAGTTCTTC.

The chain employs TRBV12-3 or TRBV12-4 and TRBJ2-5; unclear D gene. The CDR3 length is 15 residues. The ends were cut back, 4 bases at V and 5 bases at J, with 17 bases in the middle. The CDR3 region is CASSSDPKRTETQYF. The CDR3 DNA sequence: TGTGCCAGCAGTTCAGATCCCAAGCGAACGGAGACCCAGTACTTC.

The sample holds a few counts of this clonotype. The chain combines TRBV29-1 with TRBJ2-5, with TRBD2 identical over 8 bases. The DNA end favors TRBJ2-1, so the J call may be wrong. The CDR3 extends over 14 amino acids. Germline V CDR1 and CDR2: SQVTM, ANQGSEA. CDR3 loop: CSVEGTSNYNEQFF. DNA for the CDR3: TGCAGCGTTGAAGGGACTAGCAACTACAATGAGCAGTTCTTC.

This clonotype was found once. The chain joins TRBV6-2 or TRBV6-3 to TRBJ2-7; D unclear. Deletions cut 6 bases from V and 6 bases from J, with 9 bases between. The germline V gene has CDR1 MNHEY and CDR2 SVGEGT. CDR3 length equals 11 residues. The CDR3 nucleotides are TGTGCCAGCAGGGGCTCCCTCGAGCAGTACTTC. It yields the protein CASRGSLEQYF.

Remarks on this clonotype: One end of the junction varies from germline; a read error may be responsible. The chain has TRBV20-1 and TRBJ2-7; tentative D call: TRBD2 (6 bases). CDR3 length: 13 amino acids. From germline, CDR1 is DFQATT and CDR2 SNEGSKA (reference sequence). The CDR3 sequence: CSARAPAGGEPYF. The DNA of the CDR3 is TGCAGTGCTAGAGCCCCGGCCGGGGGAGAGCCGTACTTC.

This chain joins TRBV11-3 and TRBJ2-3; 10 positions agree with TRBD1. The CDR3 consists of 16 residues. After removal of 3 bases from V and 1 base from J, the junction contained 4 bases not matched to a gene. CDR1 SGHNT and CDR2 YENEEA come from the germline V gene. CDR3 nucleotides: TGTGCCAGCAGCTTGGGACAGGGGATGGGCACAGATACGCAGTATTTT. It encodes CASSLGQGMGTDTQYF.

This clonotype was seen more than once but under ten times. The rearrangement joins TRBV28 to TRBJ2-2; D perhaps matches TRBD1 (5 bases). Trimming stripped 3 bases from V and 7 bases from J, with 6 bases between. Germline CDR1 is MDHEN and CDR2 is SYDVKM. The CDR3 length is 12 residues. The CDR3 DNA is TGTGCCAGCAGTTTGGACATCGGGGAGCTGTTTTTT. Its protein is CASSLDIGELFF.

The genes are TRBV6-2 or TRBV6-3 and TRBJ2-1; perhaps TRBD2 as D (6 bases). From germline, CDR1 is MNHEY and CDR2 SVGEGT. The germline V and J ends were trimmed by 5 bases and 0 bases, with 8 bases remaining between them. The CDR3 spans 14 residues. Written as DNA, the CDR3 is TGTGCCAGCAGTAGCGGGCTCTCCTACAATGAGCAGTTCTTC. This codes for CASSSGLSYNEQFF.

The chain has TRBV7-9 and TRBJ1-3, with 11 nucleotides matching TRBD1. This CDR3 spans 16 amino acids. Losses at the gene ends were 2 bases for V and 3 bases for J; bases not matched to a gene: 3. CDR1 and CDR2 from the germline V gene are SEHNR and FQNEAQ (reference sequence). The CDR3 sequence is CASSLRTGGIGNTIYF. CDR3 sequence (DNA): TGTGCCAGCAGCTTACGGACAGGGGGCATTGGAAACACCATATATTTT.